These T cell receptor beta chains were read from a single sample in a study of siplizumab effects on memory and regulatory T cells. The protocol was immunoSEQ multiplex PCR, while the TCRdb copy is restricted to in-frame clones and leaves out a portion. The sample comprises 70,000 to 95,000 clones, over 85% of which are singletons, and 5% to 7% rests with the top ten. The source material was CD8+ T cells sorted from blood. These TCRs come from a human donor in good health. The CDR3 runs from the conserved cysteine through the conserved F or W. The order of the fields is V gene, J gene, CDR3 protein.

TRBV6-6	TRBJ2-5	CASSYPLDLRETQYF
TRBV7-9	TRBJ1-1	CASSLLSGGDTEAFF
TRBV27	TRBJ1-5	CASSLRGAGSNQPQHF
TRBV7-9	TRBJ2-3	CASSLEGGSTDTQYF
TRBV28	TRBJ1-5	CASSSRVSNQPQHF
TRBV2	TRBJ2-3	CASSGLGSTDTQYF
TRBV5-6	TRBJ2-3	CASSWDRTDTQYF
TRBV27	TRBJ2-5	CASRNQGALRRETQYF
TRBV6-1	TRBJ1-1	CASNPTQGNTEAFF
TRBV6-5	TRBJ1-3	CASSYEEIGNTIYF
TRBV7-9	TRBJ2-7	CASSPGLASYEQYF
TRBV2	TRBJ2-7	CASTGVGAYEQYF
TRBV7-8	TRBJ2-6	CASSLETGAYSGANVLTF
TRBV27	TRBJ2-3	CASTDIETDTQYF
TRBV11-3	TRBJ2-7	CASSARDTLYEQYF
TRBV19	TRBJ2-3	CASSILPGKDTQYF
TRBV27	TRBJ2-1	CASSPQVTAGDNEQFF
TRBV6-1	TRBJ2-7	CAGSYREPYEQYF
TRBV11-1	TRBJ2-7	CASSLDSGLAGYEQYF
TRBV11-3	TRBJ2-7	CASNIRGRQGYEQYF
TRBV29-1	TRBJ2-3	CSVERGRADTQYF
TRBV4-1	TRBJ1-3	CASSQDPGGPGNTIYF
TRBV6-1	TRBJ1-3	CASSEGTGGNTIYF
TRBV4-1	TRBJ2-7	CASSTLDSLNEQYF
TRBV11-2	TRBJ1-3	CASSLDRDAGNTIYF
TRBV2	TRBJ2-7	CASRDGYEQYF
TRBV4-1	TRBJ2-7	CASSQDWASGINEQYF
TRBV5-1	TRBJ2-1	CASSLALSISYNEQFF
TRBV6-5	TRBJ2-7	CASSSGQGYEQYF
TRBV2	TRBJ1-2	CASRMGAIHYGYTF
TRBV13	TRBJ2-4	CASNLRSGRVGAKNIQYF
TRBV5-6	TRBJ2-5	CASSWEETQYF
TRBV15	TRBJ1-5	CATSRARGNQPQHF
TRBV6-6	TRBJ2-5	CASSSDGGETQYF
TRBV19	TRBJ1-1	CASNAGTLNTEAFF
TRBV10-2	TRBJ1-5	CASRARQGGQPQHF
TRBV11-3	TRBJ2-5	CASSTPTRTAQETQYF
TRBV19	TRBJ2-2	CASSIVRTGELFF
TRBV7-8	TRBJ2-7	CASSRGLGDEQYF
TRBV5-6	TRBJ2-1	CASSLLYNEQFF
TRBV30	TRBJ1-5	CAWSRGPSNQPQHF